Shown below are 9 T cell receptor beta chains from a single sample sequenced in a study of T cells in Graves' hyperthyroidism and ophthalmopathy. Template material for amplifying TCR beta CDR3 regions consisted of RNA transcripts. HTBI primers were the set used in a first-round RT-PCR of the TCR CDR3. TCRdb re-called the multiplex PCR reads through MiXCR, storing one row per CDR3 protein. The sample holds about 250,000 distinct CDR3 sequences, more than 20% seen once. What was sequenced was blood. The receptors were gathered from a woman in her 40s with Graves' ophthalmopathy.

The J gene is TRBJ1-5, the V gene TRBV6-4, with a tentative D call TRBD1 (5 bases). This CDR3 has 17 residues. V shed 5 bases and J shed 6 bases, with 23 bases lying between them. Germline-derived CDR1 and CDR2 are MRHNA and SNTAGT. The CDR3 reads CASSIRGIGAQGQPQHF. The CDR3, as DNA: TGTGCCAGCAGTATTAGAGGAATAGGGGCTCAAGGTCAGCCCCAGCATTTT.

The chain links TRBV28 to TRBJ2-3, with 7 bases fitting TRBD2. Trimming cost V 1 base and J 9 bases; bases outside gene matches: 4. CDR1 is MDHEN, CDR2 SYDVKM, per germline. CDR3 size: 13 residues. The CDR3 region is CASSLSGRDTQYF. Written as DNA, the CDR3 is TGTGCCAGCAGTTTATCGGGGAGGGACACGCAGTATTTT.

This clonotype was counted many times. V is TRBV12-3 or TRBV12-4 and J is TRBJ1-1; no definite D call. The CDR3 length is 16 residues. With 6 bases removed from V and 3 bases from J, the gap between germline ends came to 20 bases. The CDR3 coding sequence is TGTGCCAGCAGCCCTGACTCCTCGGACGTCGACACTGAAGCTTTCTTT. It specifies CASSPDSSDVDTEAFF.

Ten or more counts support this clonotype. The chain carries TRBV28 and TRBJ2-2; D not certain. This CDR3 is 15 amino acids long. V was trimmed by 2 bases and J by 0 bases, leaving 7 bases between them. Germline CDR1 MDHEN, CDR2 SYDVKM. Here the CDR3 reads CASSLKGANTGELFF. The CDR3 nucleotides read TGTGCCAGCAGTTTAAAGGGCGCGAACACCGGGGAGCTGTTTTTT.

V gene TRBV30 combines with J gene TRBJ2-1; 11 bases are shared with TRBD2. V trimming: 4 bases; J trimming: 8 bases; junction bases outside the gene matches: 13. The length of the CDR3 is 16 residues. In germline, CDR1 is GTSNPN, CDR2 SVGIG (reference sequence). CDR3 region: CAWTYSGLAVKDEQFF. The CDR3 coding sequence is TGTGCCTGGACCTACTCGGGACTAGCGGTTAAGGATGAGCAGTTCTTC.

This clonotype was counted at least ten times. J is TRBJ1-3 and V is TRBV5-1, with TRBD1 matching over 9 bases. The germline gives CDR1 SGHRS, CDR2 YFSETQ. There are 18 residues in the CDR3. V gave up 2 bases and J gave up 0 bases; unmatched junction bases: 9. The CDR3 DNA follows: TGCGCCAGCAGCTTATCGGGACAGGGAATGGGCTCTGGAAACACCATATATTTT. Translation gives CASSLSGQGMGSGNTIYF.

This clonotype was seen repeatedly, ten times or more. The V call is TRBV6-1, the J call TRBJ1-2, with D possibly being TRBD1 (5 bases). Germline lookup yields CDR1 MNHNS and CDR2 SASEGT. V lost 2 bases to trimming and J lost 4 bases, with 8 bases between them. The CDR3 spans 13 residues. The CDR3 spells CASSEQGTYGYTF. Written as DNA, the CDR3 is TGTGCCAGCAGTGAACAGGGTACCTATGGCTACACCTTC.

This clonotype was seen repeatedly, ten times or more. The chain combines TRBV7-3 with TRBJ2-2; D assignment may be TRBD1 or TRBD2 (5 bases each). V dropped 2 bases and J dropped 0 bases, with 7 bases sitting between them. The CDR3 contains 15 residues. Germline assignment: CDR1 SGHTA and CDR2 FQGTGA. Here the CDR3 reads CASSLLGPNTGELFF. The CDR3 coding sequence is TGTGCCAGCAGCTTACTGGGACCGAACACCGGGGAGCTGTTTTTT. The complete variable domain, with remaining parts taken from reference TRBV7-3 and TRBJ2-2, reads GAGVSQTPSNKVTEKGKYVELRCDPISGHTALYWYRQSLGQGPEFLIYFQGTGAADDSGLPNDRFFAVRPEGSVSTLKIQRTERGDSAVYLCASSLLGPNTGELFFGEGSRLTVL.

This clonotype was seen only once. The V and J genes are TRBV10-3 and TRBJ1-1; D perhaps matches TRBD1 (5 bases). Germline-derived CDR1 and CDR2 are ENHRY and SYGVKD. There are 13 residues in the CDR3. Trimming pared 7 bases from V and 1 base from J, leaving 10 bases between. The DNA for the CDR3 is TGTGCCATCAACGGGGCCGCGAACACTGAAGCTTTCTTT. This codes for CAINGAANTEAFF.